A selection of T cell receptor beta chains follows, all from one sample in a study of T-cell reconstitution after alpha-beta-depleted transplantation in children. From the PCR reads, TCRdb called clonotypes with MiXCR, one entry per CDR3 protein. The table lists 780,000 or so distinct CDR3 sequences, less than 20% of them singletons, with approximately 4.5% in the top ten. This sample comprised PBMCs, mostly from graft donor cells, obtained 360 days after TCRalphabeta/CD19-depleted stem cell transplant. The receptors were sampled from a male patient under 18 who had a stem cell transplant for acute lymphoblastic leukemia, so the T cells may come from the graft donor. CDR3s include the opening cysteine and the closing phenylalanine or tryptophan. D genes are given only for firm matches. Some rows mark clone size as missing; the rest say once, few, many or name a class of expanded clone.

clone_size	v_call	j_call	d_call	cdr3_aa	cdr3_nt
few	TRBV6-1	TRBJ2-3	-	CASNPRGGHTDTQYF	TGTGCCAGCAACCCTAGGGGCGGGCACACAGATACGCAGTATTTT
many	TRBV7-2	TRBJ2-7	-	CASSLVVGSTREQYF	TGTGCCAGCAGCTTAGTGGTTGGCTCCACGAGGGAGCAGTACTTC
-	TRBV27	TRBJ1-5	TRBD1	CASSRAGGYSNQPQHF	TGTGCCAGCAGCCGGGCAGGGGGCTATAGCAATCAGCCCCAGCATTTT
few	TRBV5-1	TRBJ1-4	-	CASRGGDEKLFF	TGCGCCAGCAGAGGCGGGGATGAAAAACTGTTTTTT
-	TRBV19	TRBJ2-3	-	CASSIVGRVKGEDTQYF	TGTGCCAGTAGTATAGTGGGTCGGGTCAAGGGGGAAGATACGCAGTATTTT
many	TRBV2	TRBJ2-7	TRBD2	CARSYSGAAYEQYF	TGTGCCAGATCATATAGCGGGGCTGCCTACGAGCAGTACTTC
-	TRBV7-9	TRBJ1-2	-	CASSFEGQGRGGYTF	TGTGCCAGCAGCTTTGAAGGGCAGGGAAGGGGTGGCTACACCTTC
many	TRBV29-1	TRBJ2-2	-	CSALTSTGELFF	TGCAGCGCCCTGACAAGCACCGGGGAGCTGTTTTTT
-	TRBV12-3/TRBV12-4	TRBJ2-7	-	CASTTEPSYAEQYF	TGTGCCAGCACCACGGAACCCTCTTACGCGGAGCAGTACTTC
many	TRBV29-1	TRBJ1-3	TRBD1	CSVEVGQGAKGNTIYF	TGCAGCGTTGAAGTCGGACAGGGGGCGAAAGGAAACACCATATATTTT
-	TRBV12-3/TRBV12-4	TRBJ2-3	-	CASSLLFGETQYF	TGTGCCAGCAGTTTATTATTCGGAGAAACGCAGTATTTT
-	TRBV7-3	TRBJ2-5	-	CASSLTRLEQVYF	TGTGCCAGCAGCTTAACCCGACTAGAGCAGGTGTACTTC
many	TRBV5-1	TRBJ2-1	TRBD2	CASRELAGTNEQFF	TGCGCCTCACGGGAACTAGCGGGGACCAATGAGCAGTTCTTC
many	TRBV7-9	TRBJ2-7	-	CASSDGTLYEQYF	TGTGCCAGCAGCGATGGGACACTTTACGAGCAGTACTTC
few	TRBV5-1	TRBJ2-1	-	CASSFSRGNNEQFF	TGCGCCAGCAGCTTTTCCAGGGGCAACAATGAGCAGTTCTTC
few	TRBV14	TRBJ2-3	-	CASTQTPSDTQYF	TGTGCCAGCACCCAAACCCCCTCAGATACGCAGTATTTT
-	TRBV7-6	TRBJ2-4	TRBD2	CASSPGLASGLPKNIQYF	TGTGCCAGCAGCCCGGGACTAGCTTCGGGGCTACCCAAAAACATTCAGTACTTC
few	TRBV9	TRBJ2-1	-	CASSVVAGRGYNEQFF	TGTGCCAGCAGCGTAGTGGCAGGGCGGGGATACAATGAGCAGTTCTTC
-	TRBV7-3	TRBJ2-1	-	CASSLSGFGNEQFF	TGTGCCAGCAGCTTAAGTGGTTTTGGAAATGAGCAGTTCTTC
-	TRBV6-1	TRBJ2-2	TRBD2	CASSEAFWTSGMGTGELFF	TGTGCCAGCAGTGAAGCCTTCTGGACTAGCGGGATGGGGACCGGGGAGCTGTTTTTT
many	TRBV27	TRBJ2-7	TRBD1	CASSSGGGYEQYF	TGTGCCAGCAGTTCAGGGGGTGGCTACGAGCAGTACTTC
-	TRBV5-5	TRBJ2-7	-	CASSLVRNGEKYF	TGTGCCAGCAGCTTGGTTAGGAACGGGGAGAAGTACTTC
-	TRBV18	TRBJ2-5	-	CASSPRGVPGETQYF	TGTGCCAGCTCACCACGCGGCGTCCCGGGGGAGACCCAGTACTTC
-	TRBV7-7	TRBJ2-5	-	CASTQRDSGRETQYF	TGTGCCAGCACCCAAAGGGACAGCGGGAGAGAGACCCAGTACTTC
few	TRBV20-1	TRBJ2-7	TRBD2	CSASEREGLYEQYF	TGCAGTGCTAGTGAGCGGGAGGGTTTGTACGAGCAGTACTTC
-	TRBV29-1	TRBJ1-3	-	CSVVMPGEDGNTIYF	TGCAGCGTCGTTATGCCCGGGGAGGACGGAAACACCATATATTTT
few	TRBV12-3/TRBV12-4	TRBJ1-5	-	CASSLATHGNQPQHF	TGTGCCAGCAGTTTAGCGACTCATGGCAATCAGCCCCAGCATTTT
-	TRBV4-1	TRBJ2-3	-	CASSQGDGRRGTDTQYF	TGCGCCAGCAGCCAAGGGGACGGACGCAGGGGCACAGATACGCAGTATTTT
few	TRBV4-1	TRBJ2-7	-	CASSQDWPYEQYF	TGCGCCAGCAGCCAAGATTGGCCTTACGAGCAGTACTTC
few	TRBV19	TRBJ2-7	-	CASSAGTSSEVFTYEQYF	TGTGCCAGTAGTGCCGGGACAAGCTCCGAGGTTTTTACCTACGAGCAGTACTTC
few	TRBV5-4	TRBJ2-1	TRBD2	CASSPGTSGFNEQFF	TGTGCCAGCAGTCCCGGGACTAGCGGTTTCAATGAGCAGTTCTTC